These T cell receptor beta chains were read from a single sample in a study of radiotherapy plus CTLA-4 blockade in lung cancer. Using immunoSEQ multiplex PCR, the repertoire was profiled, and TCRdb retains in-frame clones only, with some absent. Among about 60,000 clones listed, around 69% were seen once. The source material was peripheral blood, sampled from a patient treated with radiotherapy plus ipilimumab. The receptors originated from a human donor with non-small cell lung cancer who had a complete response to radiotherapy plus ipilimumab. The CDR3 runs from the conserved cysteine through the conserved F or W. Each record gives: CDR3 protein, V gene, J gene.

CSVEDGYGTGDEQYF	TRBV29-1	TRBJ2-7
CASSEERASGGYEQYF	TRBV2	TRBJ2-7
CASSVKLGSGGTDTQYF	TRBV9	TRBJ2-3
CASSKGQSWNTEAFF	TRBV5-1	TRBJ1-1
CASSYGRTGYGPLHF	TRBV6-5	TRBJ1-6
CASRVGGYGYTF	TRBV6-1	TRBJ1-2
CASSLGVRGGSRETQYF	TRBV7-9	TRBJ2-5
CASSLPQVILTETQYF	TRBV18	TRBJ2-5
CASGLILGTSGRGRETQYF	TRBV12-5	TRBJ2-5
CASSPPPLAGGPWDIQYF	TRBV7-7	TRBJ2-4
CATSRDPLGLAGKNEQYF	TRBV15	TRBJ2-7
CASSGDSYNSPLHF	TRBV10-2	TRBJ1-6
CASSSTPISNNEQFF	TRBV7-6	TRBJ2-1
CASSPGGDEQYF	TRBV7-9	TRBJ2-7
CASSTGTSVEQYF	TRBV18	TRBJ2-7
CASSRRTSGVSYEQYF	TRBV7-9	TRBJ2-7
CASSPQRAGTEAFF	TRBV18	TRBJ1-1
CASSESERGKDTQYF	TRBV10-1	TRBJ2-3
CASSYSTQYNEQFF	TRBV6-6	TRBJ2-1
CASTQGLNGYTF	TRBV30	TRBJ1-2
CASRGTAGTDTQYF	TRBV19	TRBJ2-3
CAWSFSRTPYEQYF	TRBV30	NA